The 11 T cell receptor beta chains below were found in one sample sequenced in a study of blood T cell repertoires in COVID-19. Generated by immunoSEQ multiplex PCR, the TCRdb table keeps only in-frame clones and is missing some. The table has tens of thousands of clones, about four fifths seen once. The sequencing sample was made of peripheral blood. Receptors were obtained from a human donor in a cohort sampled during active COVID-19.

The chain couples TRBV5-4 to TRBJ2-1, with D possibly matching TRBD2 (5 bases). This CDR3 is 16 amino acids long. Trimming left V 5 bases short and J 3 bases short, with 18 bases between. Per the germline V gene, CDR1 is SGHNT and CDR2 is YYREEE (reference sequence). CDR3 coding DNA: TGTGCCAGCAGATTCGATTATGGCGGAGGCTACAATGAGCAGTTCTTC. Translated: CASRFDYGGGYNEQFF.

The V gene is TRBV28, the J gene TRBJ2-7; D call uncertain. Trimming cost V 3 bases and J 2 bases, with 5 bases left between them. Germline V gene lookup returns CDR1 MDHEN and CDR2 SYDVKM. The CDR3 runs to 12 residues. The CDR3 loop reads CASSFRTYEQYF. Written as DNA, the CDR3 is TGTGCCAGCAGTTTCAGAACCTACGAGCAGTACTTC.

J is TRBJ1-1 and V is TRBV5-6, with D unresolved. Trimming shortened V by 1 base and J by 1 base, and 5 bases separated the two germline ends. This CDR3 has 13 residues. Germline lookup yields CDR1 SGHDT and CDR2 YYEEEE. CDR3 protein: CASSLTANTEAFF. The CDR3 region has the DNA TGTGCCAGCAGCTTGACAGCGAACACTGAAGCTTTCTTT.

This chain connects TRBV6-1 to TRBJ1-1, with a weak D call TRBD1 (5 bases). V lost 1 base and J 4 bases, leaving 10 bases between the germline ends. CDR1 and CDR2 (germline): MNHNS, SASEGT. The CDR3 sequence is 14 residues long. The CDR3 region has the DNA TGTGCCAGCAGTGAAGGGAGGGGACGCACTGAAGCTTTCTTT. It translates to CASSEGRGRTEAFF.

V is TRBV7-6 and J is TRBJ2-1; D is perhaps TRBD1 (6 bases). The CDR3 has 16 residues. V lost 5 bases and J 2 bases, leaving 16 bases between the germline ends. CDR1 SGHVS and CDR2 FNYEAQ come from the germline V gene. In nucleotides, the CDR3 is TGTGCCAGCAGCCCTACACCGGACAGTACCTACAATGAGCAGTTCTTC. The encoded protein is CASSPTPDSTYNEQFF.

This chain joins TRBV4-1 and TRBJ1-1; 8 bases align to TRBD1. CDR1 is MGHRA and CDR2 is YSYEKL in the germline V gene. The CDR3 covers 15 residues. With 2 bases clipped from V and 3 bases from J, the junction kept 5 bases outside the gene matches. CDR3 in DNA: TGCGCCAGCAGCCAATTCCTGACAGGGGACACTGAAGCTTTCTTT. As protein: CASSQFLTGDTEAFF.

V gene TRBV5-1 combines with J gene TRBJ2-1; 8 nucleotides line up with TRBD2. Germline assignment: CDR1 SGHRS and CDR2 YFSETQ. The CDR3 length is 15 residues. V dropped 3 bases and J dropped 4; count of bases not matched to a gene: 6. The CDR3, as DNA: TGCGCCAGCAGCTCCGGGGGGGGTGATTACAATGAGCAGTTCTTC. Translation: CASSSGGGDYNEQFF. Based on the CDR3 plus reference TRBV5-1 and TRBJ2-1, the full variable domain is KAGVTQTPRYLIKTRGQQVTLSCSPISGHRSVSWYQQTPGQGLQFLFEYFSETQRNKGNFPGRFSGRQFSNSRSEMNVSTLELGDSALYLCASSSGGGDYNEQFFGPGTRLTVL.

This rearrangement joins TRBV15 to TRBJ2-3; no definite D call. The V gene's germline CDR1 is LNHNV and CDR2 YYDKDF (reference sequence). The CDR3 is 13 residues long. Trimming shortened V by 0 bases and J by 3 bases, and 4 bases separated the two germline ends. The CDR3 spells CATSRDYTDTQYF. CDR3 bases: TGTGCCACCAGCAGAGATTATACAGATACGCAGTATTTT.

The chain combines TRBV10-3 with TRBJ2-3, with D perhaps TRBD2 (6 bases). The V gene lost 10 bases and the J gene lost 6 bases, with 23 bases spanning the gap. CDR1 and CDR2 (germline): ENHRY, SYGVKD. This CDR3 has 15 amino acids. The CDR3 is CASLDPGLKTDTQYF. CDR3 DNA sequence: TGTGCCAGCCTAGATCCGGGACTCAAGACGGATACGCAGTATTTT.

This chain uses TRBV2 with TRBJ2-7; D is uncertain. The CDR3 loop spans 14 amino acids. CDR1 and CDR2 (germline): SNHLY, FYNNEI. Trimming shortened V by 0 bases and J by 4 bases, and 10 bases separated the two germline ends. The CDR3 coding sequence is TGTGCCAGCAGTGAAGCCATGCAGGTTTACGAGCAGTACTTC. Translated, it gives CASSEAMQVYEQYF.

This rearrangement joins TRBV7-6 to TRBJ2-1, with D perhaps TRBD1 (6 bases). In germline, CDR1 is SGHVS, CDR2 FNYEAQ. This CDR3 comprises 15 residues. Trimming shortened V by 0 bases and J by 13 bases, and 19 bases separated the two germline ends. CDR3 nucleotides: TGTGCCAGCAGCTTAGCCGGGACACAAGAGTCTTCACAGTTCTTC. It is translated as CASSLAGTQESSQFF.